Below, 20 T cell receptor beta chains from the same sample are listed, as sequenced in a study of breast tumors, draining lymph nodes, adjacent tissues. TCRdb fed the multiplex PCR reads into MiXCR, producing one record per CDR3 protein. The repertoire holds about 180,000 distinct CDR3 sequences, with roughly 30% as singletons. Samples came from axillary lymph nodes draining the breast cancer. Sequences were obtained from axillary lymph node tissue. All receptors come from a female donor with breast cancer. Some clones in this sample may be carry-over from other donors' samples.

This clonotype occurred many times. The chain employs TRBV7-2 and TRBJ2-7; weak D call: TRBD1 (5 bases). The germline V gene has CDR1 SGHTA and CDR2 FQGNSA. V shed 5 bases and J shed 2 bases, with 16 bases lying between them. This CDR3 has 15 amino acids. The CDR3 sequence is CASSRNGQGPYEQYF. The CDR3 nucleotides read TGTGCCAGCAGCCGTAACGGCCAGGGCCCCTACGAGCAGTACTTC.

This clonotype was counted only a few times. V usage is TRBV11-3 and J usage is TRBJ2-5; TRBD2 matches at 8 bases. With 4 bases clipped from V and 4 bases from J, the junction kept 11 bases outside the gene matches. Germline V gene sequence: CDR1 SGHNT, CDR2 YENEEA. CDR3 length equals 16 residues. The CDR3 reads CASSYPLAAVRETQYF. The CDR3 DNA follows: TGTGCCAGCAGCTACCCACTAGCGGCGGTGAGAGAGACCCAGTACTTC.

This clonotype appeared many times. One junction end disagrees with the germline gene, perhaps due to a read error. V usage is TRBV7-7 and J usage is TRBJ2-1; the D is unclear. Germline assignment: CDR1 SSHAT and CDR2 FNYEAQ (reference sequence). The CDR3 loop spans 15 amino acids. Here the CDR3 reads CASSRLPNTYNEQFF. The CDR3 nucleotides read TGTGCTAGCAGCCGCCTACCCAATACCTACAATGAGCAGTTCTTC.

The chain is built from TRBV7-2 and TRBJ2-3; D gene uncertain. Germline V gene data show CDR1 as SGHTA and CDR2 as FQGNSA. The CDR3 sequence is 14 residues long. The ends were cut back, 0 bases at V and 4 bases at J, with 8 bases in the middle. Here the CDR3 DNA reads TGTGCCAGCAGCTTAGCCCTCGGGCCAGATACGCAGTATTTT. Amino acid sequence: CASSLALGPDTQYF.

This clonotype came up many times. This chain connects TRBV12-3 or TRBV12-4 to TRBJ1-2; D possibly corresponds to TRBD1 (6 bases). The CDR3 runs to 13 residues. V lost 5 bases and J 7 bases, leaving 14 bases between the germline ends. The CDR3 DNA reads as TGTGCCAGCAGTCCCGGAGACAGGCGTGGCTACACCTTC. Translated: CASSPGDRRGYTF.

The chain combines TRBV7-8 with TRBJ2-1, with D perhaps TRBD1 (6 bases). The CDR3 is made up of 13 amino acids. Between the trimmed V and J ends, which lost 5 bases and 10 bases, there was a span of 15 bases. Germline values: CDR1 SGHVS, CDR2 FQNEAQ. The CDR3 DNA sequence: TGTGCCAGCAGCCCAAACAGGGTCGGCGAGCAGTTCTTC. Protein sequence: CASSPNRVGEQFF.

This clonotype was picked up a small number of times. Given a much more abundant clone one base away, this may be a read error. The rearrangement joins TRBV12-3 or TRBV12-4 to TRBJ1-2, with a weak D call TRBD1 (5 bases). Trimming removed 3 bases at V and 7 bases at J, with 18 bases between. CDR3 length: 15 residues. The CDR3, as DNA: TGTGCCAGCAGTTTCGTGGCGGGACCCCAGGGTGGCTACACCTTC. This sequence encodes CASSFVAGPQGGYTF.

This clonotype appeared many times. The chain has TRBV20-1 and TRBJ2-5; 11 positions match TRBD2. Germline values: CDR1 DFQATT, CDR2 SNEGSKA (reference sequence). The length of the CDR3 is 14 residues. With 7 bases clipped from V and 2 bases from J, the junction kept 6 bases outside the gene matches. CDR3 loop: CSGGTSGLQETQYF. In DNA form, the CDR3 reads TGCAGTGGAGGGACTAGCGGCCTACAAGAGACCCAGTACTTC.

Ten or more counts support this clonotype. The chain couples TRBV7-8 to TRBJ2-7; 9 bases align to TRBD1. The CDR3 spans 15 residues. Germline V lookup: CDR1 SGHVS, CDR2 FQNEAQ. The V and J ends lost 5 bases and 4 bases, in that order; junction bases with no gene match: 9. Here the CDR3 reads CASSLGQGPSYEQYF. The DNA of the CDR3 is TGTGCCAGCAGCCTGGGACAGGGACCTTCGTACGAGCAGTACTTC.

Regarding this clonotype: Possible read error: a much larger clone is one base away. The chain employs TRBV6-5 and TRBJ1-2; D possibly corresponds to TRBD1 (5 bases). V shed 5 bases and J shed 6 bases, with 16 bases lying between them. The CDR3 loop spans 14 amino acids. Germline V gene lookup returns CDR1 MNHEY and CDR2 SVGAGI. CDR3 amino acids: CASSHQGGKDGYTF. For the CDR3, the DNA is TGTGCCAGCAGTCACCAGGGAGGAAAGGATGGCTACACCTTC.

This chain joins TRBV7-2 and TRBJ1-4; possibly TRBD1 for D (5 bases). CDR3 length: 16 residues. Trimming removed 3 bases at V and 0 bases at J, with 11 bases between. Germline V lookup: CDR1 SGHTA, CDR2 FQGNSA. Here the CDR3 reads CASSFNGTATNEKLFF. CDR3 nucleotide sequence: TGTGCCAGCAGCTTTAACGGGACCGCAACTAATGAAAAACTGTTTTTT.

Note on this clonotype: A much larger clone differs from this one at a single base, so this may be a read error. The chain couples TRBV9 to TRBJ1-2; D is unclear. Germline V lookup: CDR1 SGDLS, CDR2 YYNGEE. This CDR3 spans 14 amino acids. With 1 base removed from V and 0 bases from J, the gap between germline ends came to 7 bases. CDR3 residues: CASSVISANYGYTF. CDR3 nucleotides: TGTGCCAGCAGCGTAATATCAGCTAACTATGGCTACACCTTC. Based on the CDR3 plus reference TRBV9 and TRBJ1-2, the full variable domain is DSGVTQTPKHLITATGQRVTLRCSPRSGDLSVYWYQQSLDQGLQFLIQYYNGEERAKGNILERFSAQQFPDLHSELNLSSLELGDSALYFCASSVISANYGYTFGSGTRLTVV.

This clonotype appeared many times. DNA for the CDR3: TGTGCCAGCCGCCCCGGGGAGAGAGACATTCAGTACTTC. Translated, it gives CASRPGERDIQYF. V and J are TRBV7-9 and TRBJ2-4; possible D gene TRBD2, 5 bases. Deletions cut 8 bases from V and 8 bases from J, with 16 bases between. Looked up from germline, CDR1 is SEHNR and CDR2 is FQNEAQ (reference sequence). This CDR3 has 13 residues. Filled out from reference TRBV7-9 and TRBJ2-4, the complete variable domain reads DTGVSQNPRHKITKRGQNVTFRCDPISEHNRLYWYRQTLGQGPEFLTYFQNEAQLEKSRLLSDRFSAERPKGSFSTLEIQRTEQGDSAMYLCASRPGERDIQYFGAGTRLSVL.

This clonotype was counted ten times or more. V gene TRBV20-1 combines with J gene TRBJ2-1; 12 bases line up with TRBD1. V lost 5 bases to trimming and J lost 9 bases; unmatched junction nucleotides: 11. This CDR3 spans 15 amino acids. Germline CDR1 and CDR2: DFQATT and SNEGSKA (reference sequence). The DNA of the CDR3 is TGCAGTGCTTCCCCGGGGACAGGGGGCAGAATTGAGCAGTTCTTC. Its protein product is CSASPGTGGRIEQFF.

The sample holds many counts of this clonotype. The chain carries TRBV5-1 and TRBJ2-1, with 8 bases fitting TRBD2. The CDR3 is made up of 16 amino acids. Germline V lookup: CDR1 SGHRS, CDR2 YFSETQ. V shed 0 bases and J 2 bases; nucleotides not matched to a gene: 4. CDR3 DNA sequence: TGCGCCAGCAGCTTGGTTGCGGGGGGCACCTACAATGAGCAGTTCTTC. Residues: CASSLVAGGTYNEQFF.

This clonotype was counted ten times or more. The chain combines TRBV6-6 with TRBJ1-5, with D unclear. V was clipped by 7 bases and J by 3 bases, with 10 bases between them. CDR3 length: 13 amino acids. Germline V gene sequence: CDR1 MNHNY, CDR2 SVGAGI (reference sequence). The chain's CDR3 is CASKQDPNQPQHF. CDR3 DNA: TGTGCCAGCAAGCAGGATCCCAATCAGCCCCAGCATTTT.

This clonotype was seen ten or more times. The chain couples TRBV18 to TRBJ2-3, with 8 bases lining up with TRBD1. The CDR3 is made up of 14 amino acids. The V segment lost 3 bases and the J segment 3 bases; nucleotides outside the gene matches: 2. In germline, CDR1 is KGHSH, CDR2 LQKENI. The CDR3 reads CASSPTGVTDTQYF. The CDR3 bases are TGTGCCAGCTCACCGACAGGGGTTACAGATACGCAGTATTTT.

This clonotype was seen repeatedly, ten times or more. The J gene is TRBJ1-2, the V gene TRBV14; no definite D call. This CDR3 is 13 amino acids long. Trimming took off 0 bases at V and 3 bases at J, with 5 bases between the two ends. Germline V gives CDR1 SGHDN, CDR2 FVKESK. The CDR3 coding sequence is TGTGCCAGCAGCCAAGACCCCTACTATGGCTACACCTTC. It translates to CASSQDPYYGYTF.

This clonotype was seen repeatedly, ten times or more. V gene TRBV30 combines with J gene TRBJ2-3, with 7 bases matching TRBD2. The junction had 13 bases not matched to a gene; V was cut back by 3 bases and J by 4 bases. This CDR3 region has 16 residues. CDR1 is GTSNPN and CDR2 is SVGIG in the germline V gene (reference sequence). The CDR3 region is CAWRGLGGSSADTQYF. The CDR3 region has the DNA TGTGCCTGGAGGGGTCTCGGCGGGAGTTCAGCAGATACGCAGTATTTT.

Comments on this clonotype: A much more abundant neighbour one base away suggests this may be a read error. V and J are TRBV6-5 and TRBJ2-3, with D possibly called TRBD1 or TRBD2 (5 bases each). V lost 1 base and J lost 6, with 11 bases in between. Germline V gene lookup returns CDR1 MNHEY and CDR2 SVGAGI. The CDR3 has 14 residues. CDR3 residues: CASSYLGDEDTQYF. CDR3 in DNA: TGTGCCAGCAGTTACTTGGGGGATGAGGATACGCAGTATTTT.